The 9 T cell receptor beta chains below all came from one sample that was sequenced in a study of blood T cells in healthy people across ages (dated by TCRdb to 2014 to 2015). Receptors were amplified or captured by 5' RACE. Sequencing used an Illumina HiSeq 2500. A second PCR of about 6 to 11 cycles was run with a J-beta primer mix and a sample-barcoded 5' primer. TCRdb reran the public reads through fastp at Q25 and MiXCR, keeping productive beta chains. Identical CDR3 proteins give one entry, which carries the most common genes and DNA. The sample profile shows about 630,000 distinct CDR3 sequences; roughly 20% of them were found once. The ten largest clonotypes hold approximately 3.7% of the sample. Sequenced: blood. These receptors were obtained from a man aged 70 or older in good health.

The chain employs TRBV29-1 and TRBJ2-5, with 7 bases lining up with TRBD2. This CDR3 is built from 17 residues. V lost 3 bases and J lost 4; bases outside the gene matches: 17. In germline, CDR1 is SQVTM, CDR2 ANQGSEA. The CDR3 loop reads CSVDGTNDLGIGETQYF. The CDR3 DNA follows: TGCAGCGTTGACGGGACTAACGACCTTGGGATTGGAGAGACCCAGTACTTC.

The rearrangement links TRBV20-1 to TRBJ2-7, with 13 bases matching TRBD2. This CDR3 spans 14 amino acids. Per germline, CDR1 DFQATT and CDR2 SNEGSKA (reference sequence). V was clipped by 5 bases and J by 4 bases; unmatched bases: 5. CDR3 DNA: TGCAGTGCTCAACCGGGACTAGCGGGATACGAGCAGTACTTC. Translated, it gives CSAQPGLAGYEQYF.

The chain couples TRBV5-5 to TRBJ2-7; 8 positions agree with TRBD1. CDR1 and CDR2 from the germline V gene are SGHKS and YYEKEE (reference sequence). After removal of 4 bases from V and 2 bases from J, the junction contained 2 bases not matched to a gene. The CDR3 is made up of 13 amino acids. CDR3 region: CASSTDRAYEQYF. DNA of the CDR3: TGTGCCAGCAGCACGGACAGGGCCTACGAGCAGTACTTC.

A few counts support this clonotype. The V gene is TRBV19, the J gene TRBJ1-5; 7 positions agree with TRBD1. Germline V lookup: CDR1 LNHDA, CDR2 SQIVND (reference sequence). V trimming: 6 bases; J trimming: 2 bases; junction bases outside the gene matches: 7. The CDR3 contains 15 residues. CDR3 protein: CASSRDREGNQPQHF. DNA for the CDR3: TGTGCCAGTAGCCGCGACAGGGAAGGCAATCAGCCCCAGCATTTT. Full variable domain (missing parts from reference TRBV19 and TRBJ1-5): DGGITQSPKYLFRKEGQNVTLSCEQNLNHDAMYWYRQDPGQGLRLIYYSQIVNDFQKGDIAEGYSVSREKKESFPLTVTSAQKNPTAFYLCASSRDREGNQPQHFGDGTRLSIL.

There are a few counts of this clonotype. V and J are TRBV20-1 and TRBJ2-5; TRBD2 matches at 12 bases. The assigned J gene may be wrong: the sequence end matches TRBJ2-1 better. There are 15 residues in the CDR3. In germline, CDR1 is DFQATT, CDR2 SNEGSKA (reference sequence). The DNA of the CDR3 is TGCAGTGCTAGGGCTAGCGGGAGGGCCCAGTTTGAGCAGTTCTTC. Amino acid sequence: CSARASGRAQFEQFF.

This chain connects TRBV12-3 or TRBV12-4 to TRBJ1-5; D gene uncertain. The CDR3 sequence is 14 residues long. V dropped 2 bases and J dropped 7 bases, with 12 bases sitting between them. The CDR3 here is CASSLRARNQPQHF. The CDR3 DNA reads TGTGCCAGCAGTTTAAGGGCGCGGAACCAGCCCCAGCATTTT.

The sample holds a few counts of this clonotype. The chain links TRBV2 to TRBJ2-5, with 9 bases aligning to TRBD2. With the DNA end fitting TRBJ2-1 better, the J assignment may be wrong. Germline loops: CDR1 SNHLY, CDR2 FYNNEI. The CDR3 has 15 residues. The CDR3 sequence is CASSALAGQSHEQFF. The CDR3 DNA sequence: TGTGCCAGCAGTGCCCTAGCGGGACAAAGCCATGAGCAGTTCTTC.

This clonotype has ten or more counts. The chain combines TRBV5-1 with TRBJ2-7; D call uncertain. CDR3 size: 14 residues. Germline values: CDR1 SGHRS, CDR2 YFSETQ. V dropped 0 bases and J dropped 3 bases, with 10 bases sitting between them. The CDR3 protein is CASSLAAGFYEQYF. CDR3 sequence (DNA): TGCGCCAGCAGCTTGGCTGCTGGGTTCTACGAGCAGTACTTC.

V is TRBV11-2 and J is TRBJ1-1, with D maybe TRBD1 (6 bases). The CDR3 has 14 amino acids. V was cut by 4 bases and J by 2 bases, with 11 bases left in between. Germline V CDR1 and CDR2: SGHAT, FQNNGV. CDR3 bases: TGTGCCAGCAGCTACAGGGACGTTAACACTGAAGCTTTCTTT. The encoded protein is CASSYRDVNTEAFF.